These 14 T cell receptor beta chains share one sample of origin, sequenced in a study of CD8 T cells in ankylosing spondylitis. Study-wide results and caveats: Characteristic of ankylosing spondylitis blood, it appeared, was a TCR beta motif comprising several highly homologous variants.

TCRdb re-called the 5' RACE reads with MiXCR, one entry per CDR3 protein. The sample has roughly 400,000 distinct CDR3 sequences, around 22% seen once; the top ten hold roughly a sixth. For these receptors, no antigen is known. Sequencing was done on a sample of blood, either unsorted or a sorted T cell fraction (not recorded which). The receptors here all came from a male donor with ankylosing spondylitis.

This clonotype was picked up one time. V is TRBV20-1 and J is TRBJ2-1; 8 bases fit TRBD2. Germline lookup yields CDR1 DFQATT and CDR2 SNEGSKA (reference sequence). The junction had 8 bases not matched to a gene; V was cut back by 5 bases and J by 8 bases. CDR3 size: 13 residues. The CDR3 DNA is TGCAGTGCTGCTCGGGAGGGCCCGGATGAGCAGTTCTTC. Translating it yields CSAAREGPDEQFF.

The chain couples TRBV12-3 or TRBV12-4 to TRBJ1-2, with TRBD1 matching over 8 bases. The CDR3 runs 14 residues. V lost 7 bases, J lost 4 bases, and 8 bases stayed unmatched. The CDR3 DNA reads as TGTGCCAGCACAACCTCGGGACAGGTCTATGGCTACACCTTC. Translation gives CASTTSGQVYGYTF.

This chain links TRBV6-1 with TRBJ2-7; D possibly corresponds to TRBD2 (6 bases). The V gene lost 3 bases and the J gene lost 3 bases, with 15 bases spanning the gap. Germline values: CDR1 MNHNS, CDR2 SASEGT. The CDR3 runs to 15 residues. This CDR3 reads CASSESVRGHYEQYF. In DNA, the CDR3 is TGTGCCAGCAGTGAGTCCGTGCGGGGCCACTACGAGCAGTACTTC.

This clonotype appeared many times. The rearrangement links TRBV29-1 to TRBJ2-7, with TRBD1 matching 9 bases. The CDR3 sequence is 15 residues long. V shed 6 bases and J 0 bases; nucleotides not matched to a gene: 9. Germline V lookup: CDR1 SQVTM, CDR2 ANQGSEA. The CDR3 nucleotides are TGCAGCGTGGAGCTTGGACAGGGGAGCTCCTACGAGCAGTACTTC. Its translation is CSVELGQGSSYEQYF.

The V gene is TRBV12-3 or TRBV12-4, the J gene TRBJ1-6; D is undetermined. This CDR3 comprises 13 residues. V lost 5 bases and J 7 bases, leaving 9 bases between the germline ends. CDR3 bases: TGTGCCAGCAGTCTAAATTCCAATTCACCCCTCCACTTT. This encodes CASSLNSNSPLHF.

There are many counts of this clonotype. The V call is TRBV7-9, the J call TRBJ2-7, with TRBD1 identical over 7 bases. There are 14 residues in the CDR3. The germline CDR1 and CDR2 sequences are SEHNR and FQNEAQ (reference sequence). The V and J ends lost 6 bases and 0 bases, in that order; junction bases with no gene match: 5. This CDR3 reads CASRLTGSSYEQYF. The CDR3, as DNA: TGTGCCAGCAGGCTGACAGGGAGCTCCTACGAGCAGTACTTC.

This clonotype was counted only a few times. The chain employs TRBV7-8 and TRBJ1-1; D possibly corresponds to TRBD1 (6 bases). The CDR3 extends over 15 amino acids. From germline, CDR1 is SGHVS and CDR2 FQNEAQ. The V end was cut by 4 bases, the J end by 2 bases, with 14 bases between. The CDR3 coding sequence is TGTGCCAGCAGCTCAAGGGGACACGCAAACACTGAAGCTTTCTTT. It is translated as CASSSRGHANTEAFF.

The rearrangement joins TRBV6-1 to TRBJ1-4, with D unclear. This CDR3 comprises 15 residues. V dropped 4 bases and J dropped 4 bases, with 13 bases sitting between them. Looked up from germline, CDR1 is MNHNS and CDR2 is SASEGT. CDR3 nucleotides: TGTGCCAGCAGTGCCATCGGGCCTTTTAATGAAAAACTGTTTTTT. This translates into CASSAIGPFNEKLFF.

This clonotype occurred once. V usage is TRBV18 and J usage is TRBJ2-1; 8 positions agree with TRBD1. CDR1 KGHSH and CDR2 LQKENI come from the germline V gene. CDR3 size: 15 residues. V lost 1 base and J lost 9; bases outside the gene matches: 8. The CDR3 bases are TGTGCCAGCTCACCACGCCAGGGGGCGACGAGTGAGCAGTTCTTC. Translating it yields CASSPRQGATSEQFF.

The table lists this clonotype with a few counts. This chain connects TRBV5-1 to TRBJ2-7, with a tentative D call TRBD1 (6 bases). CDR3 size: 15 residues. V dropped 0 bases and J dropped 0 bases, with 10 bases sitting between them. From germline, CDR1 is SGHRS and CDR2 YFSETQ. The CDR3 reads CASSLAVTGSYEQYF. The CDR3 DNA follows: TGCGCCAGCAGCTTGGCCGTGACAGGCTCCTACGAGCAGTACTTC.

This clonotype was seen a handful of times. The J gene is TRBJ1-5, the V gene TRBV12-3 or TRBV12-4; weak D call: TRBD1 (6 bases). The V end lost 6 bases, the J end lost 0 bases, and 12 bases lay between the germline ends. CDR3 length equals 15 residues. CDR3: CASRRQESSNQPQHF. The CDR3 DNA follows: TGTGCCAGCAGAAGACAGGAGTCTAGCAATCAGCCCCAGCATTTT.

Ten or more counts support this clonotype. CDR3 nucleotides: TGCGCCAGCAGCTTAGAGCTTGGACAGACCTTTAACAATGAGCAGTTCTTC. Amino acids: CASSLELGQTFNNEQFF. V gene TRBV5-1 combines with J gene TRBJ2-1; D may be TRBD1 (6 bases). Germline CDR1 SGHRS, CDR2 YFSETQ. With 2 bases removed from V and 5 bases from J, the gap between germline ends came to 20 bases. The CDR3 totals 17 residues.

This sequence joins TRBV6-2 or TRBV6-3 and TRBJ2-4, with D tentatively TRBD2 (7 bases). In germline, CDR1 is MNHEY, CDR2 SVGEGT. The CDR3 extends over 17 amino acids. V lost 2 bases, J lost 0 bases, and 14 bases lay in between. The CDR3 loop is CASSYPRGARAKNIQYF. Here the CDR3 DNA reads TGTGCCAGCAGTTACCCTCGGGGGGCCAGAGCCAAAAACATTCAGTACTTC.

This clonotype was observed many times. CDR3 nucleotides: TGTGCCAGCAGCTTAGATCGACGGTACAATGAGCAGTTCTTC. Its protein product is CASSLDRRYNEQFF. The V gene is TRBV11-2, the J gene TRBJ2-1; D gene unclear. The ends were cut back, 0 bases at V and 4 bases at J, with 7 bases in the middle. Per the germline V gene, CDR1 is SGHAT and CDR2 is FQNNGV. This CDR3 region has 14 residues.